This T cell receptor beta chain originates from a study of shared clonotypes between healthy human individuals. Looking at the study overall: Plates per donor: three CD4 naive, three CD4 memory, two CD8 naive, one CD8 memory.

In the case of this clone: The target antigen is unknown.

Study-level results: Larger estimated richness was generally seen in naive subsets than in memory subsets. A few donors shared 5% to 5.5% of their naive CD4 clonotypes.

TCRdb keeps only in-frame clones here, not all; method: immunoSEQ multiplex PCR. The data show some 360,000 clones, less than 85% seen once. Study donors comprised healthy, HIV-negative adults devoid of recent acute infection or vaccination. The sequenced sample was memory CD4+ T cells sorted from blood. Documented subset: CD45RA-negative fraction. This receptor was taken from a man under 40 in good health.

This CDR3 reads CAWRGGNTEAFF. The CDR3, as DNA: TGTGCCTGGAGAGGGGGGAACACTGAAGCTTTCTTT. This chain connects TRBV30 to TRBJ1-1; possible D gene TRBD1, 6 bases. Per germline, CDR1 GTSNPN and CDR2 SVGIG (reference sequence). The CDR3 runs to 12 residues. Trimming shortened V by 3 bases and J by 1 base, and 6 bases separated the two germline ends. Together with reference TRBV30 and TRBJ1-1, the CDR3 gives the full variable domain: SQTIHQWPATLVQPVGSPLSLECTVEGTSNPNLYWYRQAAGRGLQLLFYSVGIGQISSEVPQNLSASRPQDRQFILSSKKLLLSDSGFYLCAWRGGNTEAFFGQGTRLTVV.